This T cell receptor (beta chain) was sequenced in a study of T cell changes during pregnancy in multiple sclerosis (dated by TCRdb to between 2017 and 2020). As for the study more broadly: The study looked at changes in the T cell repertoire across pregnancy in women with multiple sclerosis.

A note on this clone: This clone's antigen is unknown. No per-base quality is available; no much larger clone lies one base away.

The library was prepared using the immunoSEQ multiplex PCR assay. Held by TCRdb, this immuneACCESS table contains in-frame sequences only and omits some clones. Under half of the omission traces to an unresolved V gene where checked; the cause of the rest is unknown. Within this sample are about 32,000 clones, with 91% of them counted one time only. About 3.7% of the sample is held by the ten biggest clonotypes. The CDR1 and CDR2 encoded by the germline V gene (reference sequence) are LNHNV and YYDKDF. Counted from cysteine to phenylalanine, this CDR3 has 15 amino acids. The kept DNA is CDR3 alone, 45 bases in frame from the first base. Here V drops 1 base and J drops 2 bases, and the junction holds 3 bases not matched to any gene.

Recombination linked TRBV15 to TRBJ2-7, with 9 central nucleotides matching TRBD1. The sample here was CD8+ T cells from peripheral blood mononuclear cells, taken in the second trimester of pregnancy. The receptor comes from a female donor in good health, enrolled as a control in a pregnancy study. CDR3 protein: CATSRVGQGTYEQYF. The bases read TGTGCCACCAGCAGAGTGGGACAGGGCACCTACGAGCAGTACTTC.